This entry is about one T cell receptor beta chain. Its antigen remains unknown. One junction end does not reproduce the germline sequence, and a read error may be involved. This CDR3 has 14 amino acids. Germline V gene sequence: CDR1 DFQATT, CDR2 SNEGSKA (reference sequence). The data are from a study of blood T cells in healthy people across ages. Study observations and caveats: Donor CMV infection status was unknown, possibly confounding age-related changes in expanded clonotypes.

A second PCR, run for about 7 to 12 cycles, used a sample-barcoded 5' primer plus a J-beta primer mix. Carrying 12 random nucleotides, a template-switch adaptor labeled each individual cDNA molecule. TCRdb ran MiXCR on the 5' RACE reads and lists one entry per CDR3 protein. The profile shows over 700,000 distinct CDR3 sequences, 50% to 65% of them singletons. The sample consisted of blood. This sequence joins TRBV20-1 and TRBJ1-5, with a possible D match to TRBD1 (5 bases). This TCR was sampled from a man older than 75 in good health. The CDR3 DNA follows: TGCAGTGCTAGTCCCACCACGGGCCGACAGCCACAGCATTTT. Its translation is CSASPTTGRQPQHF.